One and the same sample provided the 9 T cell receptor beta chains below, sequenced in a study of blood T cell repertoires in COVID-19. This table comes from immunoSEQ multiplex PCR, and its TCRdb copy is limited to in-frame clones, with some not included. The sample carries approximately 200,000 clones, about nine tenths recorded once. What was sequenced was peripheral blood. The source of these receptors is a woman aged 45-65 years with acute or convalescent COVID-19.

The V call is TRBV11-3, the J call TRBJ2-3; D is possibly TRBD2 (6 bases). The CDR3 is 14 amino acids. Trimming removed 2 bases from V and 0 bases from J, with 6 bases in between. The germline V gene has CDR1 SGHNT and CDR2 YENEEA. CDR3 sequence: CASSLLASTDTQYF. In DNA, the CDR3 is TGTGCCAGCAGCTTACTAGCGAGCACAGATACGCAGTATTTT.

The CDR3 DNA reads TGTGCCATCAGTGGGGGACAGGGGGCGGCGAACATTCAGTACTTC. Protein product: CAISGGQGAANIQYF. This chain connects TRBV10-3 to TRBJ2-4; 12 bases fit TRBD1. The germline CDR1 and CDR2 sequences are ENHRY and SYGVKD. The CDR3 extends over 15 amino acids. J lost 7 bases, V lost 4 bases, and 5 bases had no gene match.

This clone was recorded once. This sequence joins TRBV19 and TRBJ2-7; 8 positions agree with TRBD2. There are 18 residues in the CDR3. After removal of 5 bases from V and 4 bases from J, the junction contained 19 bases not matched to a gene. The germline V gene has CDR1 LNHDA and CDR2 SQIVND (reference sequence). CDR3 sequence: CASSARGGAGVSLYEQYF. The CDR3 nucleotides read TGTGCCAGTAGTGCAAGGGGAGGAGCGGGAGTCTCGTTGTACGAGCAGTACTTC.

The chain joins TRBV6-5 to TRBJ1-5, with 9 bases fitting TRBD1. CDR3 length: 15 residues. After removal of 2 bases from V and 4 bases from J, the junction contained 3 bases not matched to a gene. Germline CDR1 MNHEY, CDR2 SVGAGI. The CDR3 here is CASSYTGGANQPQHF. CDR3 coding DNA: TGTGCCAGCAGTTACACAGGGGGCGCGAATCAGCCCCAGCATTTT.

The table lists this clone with a few counts. The chain links TRBV11-3 to TRBJ2-5; the match to TRBD2 covers 13 bases. Trimming cost V 1 base and J 3 bases; bases outside gene matches: 2. This CDR3 is 16 amino acids long. The V gene's germline CDR1 is SGHNT and CDR2 YENEEA. Written as DNA, the CDR3 is TGTGCCAGCAGCTTAGGAACTAGCGGGAGGGAAGAGACCCAGTACTTC. It yields the protein CASSLGTSGREETQYF.

The chain combines TRBV19 with TRBJ2-7, with TRBD2 matching over 10 bases. Germline CDR1 and CDR2: LNHDA and SQIVND (reference sequence). With 4 bases clipped from V and 0 bases from J, the junction kept 6 bases outside the gene matches. This CDR3 is 16 amino acids long. The CDR3 region is CASSRSLAGDSYEQYF. CDR3 DNA: TGTGCCAGTAGTAGATCCCTAGCGGGAGACTCCTACGAGCAGTACTTC. Together with reference TRBV19 and TRBJ2-7, the CDR3 gives the full variable domain: DGGITQSPKYLFRKEGQNVTLSCEQNLNHDAMYWYRQDPGQGLRLIYYSQIVNDFQKGDIAEGYSVSREKKESFPLTVTSAQKNPTAFYLCASSRSLAGDSYEQYFGPGTRLTVT.

The chain links TRBV7-2 to TRBJ2-7; 8 bases are shared with TRBD1. The germline V gene encodes CDR1 SGHTA and CDR2 FQGNSA. With 5 bases clipped from V and 3 bases from J, the junction kept 6 bases outside the gene matches. This CDR3 is built from 14 residues. The chain's CDR3 is CASSHTGGYYEQYF. The CDR3 nucleotides are TGTGCCAGCAGCCATACAGGGGGTTACTACGAGCAGTACTTC.

This clone was recorded a few times. V and J are TRBV6-1 and TRBJ1-5; maybe TRBD1 (6 bases). CDR3 size: 14 residues. The V gene lost 2 bases and the J gene lost 5 bases, with 10 bases spanning the gap. Germline assignment: CDR1 MNHNS and CDR2 SASEGT. CDR3 sequence reads: CASSEPGGHQPQHF. CDR3 nucleotide sequence: TGTGCCAGCAGTGAACCTGGGGGCCATCAGCCCCAGCATTTT.

The rearrangement links TRBV5-6 to TRBJ2-2, with 12 positions matching TRBD2. Trimming at V came to 10 bases and at J to 6 bases, leaving 19 bases not matched to a gene. The CDR3 totals 18 residues. From germline, CDR1 is SGHDT and CDR2 YYEEEE. Here the CDR3 DNA reads TGTGCCTCCTCAGAGACAGGGCGACTAGCGGGAGCTGCCGGGGAGCTGTTTTTT. Translated, it gives CASSETGRLAGAAGELFF.